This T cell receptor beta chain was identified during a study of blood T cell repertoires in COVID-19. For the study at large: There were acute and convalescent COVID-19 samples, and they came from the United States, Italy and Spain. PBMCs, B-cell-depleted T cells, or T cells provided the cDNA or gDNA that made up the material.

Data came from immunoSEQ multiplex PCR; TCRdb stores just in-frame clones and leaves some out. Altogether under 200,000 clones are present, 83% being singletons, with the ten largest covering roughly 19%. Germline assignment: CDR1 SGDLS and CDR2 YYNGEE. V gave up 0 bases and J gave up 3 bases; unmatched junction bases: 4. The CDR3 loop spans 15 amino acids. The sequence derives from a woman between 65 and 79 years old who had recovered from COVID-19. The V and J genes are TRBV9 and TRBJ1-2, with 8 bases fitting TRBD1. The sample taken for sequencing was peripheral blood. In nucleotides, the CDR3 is TGTGCCAGCAGCGTAGTTCCAGGGGGCGACTATGGCTACACCTTC. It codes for CASSVVPGGDYGYTF.